Described below is a single T cell receptor beta chain sequence and its context. A second PCR, run for about 7 to 11 cycles, used a sample-barcoded 5' primer plus a J-beta primer mix. MiXCR, run by TCRdb on the 5' RACE reads, gives a single entry per CDR3 protein. The sample records hundreds of thousands of distinct CDR3 sequences, over 45% being singletons. The sample originates from a study of blood T cells in healthy people across ages. With 2 bases removed from V and 0 bases from J, the gap between germline ends came to 11 bases. CDR1 MNHEY and CDR2 SMNVEV come from the germline V gene (reference sequence). The CDR3 consists of 16 residues.

This receptor was obtained from a man aged 25 to 45 in good health. The material sequenced was blood. The chain has TRBV27 and TRBJ2-1; D may match TRBD1 or TRBD2 (5 bases each). CDR3 nucleotides: TGTGCCAGCAGTTTAGAGGGCGACAGCTCCTACAATGAGCAGTTCTTC. It is translated as CASSLEGDSSYNEQFF.